This T cell receptor beta chain was obtained from a study of chemoradiotherapy in HPV16-positive cancers. V lost 0 bases to trimming and J lost 6 bases; unmatched junction nucleotides: 11. The CDR3 contains 17 residues. Germline V CDR1 and CDR2: MGHRA, YSYEKL. Here immunoSEQ multiplex PCR was the method, and the copy in TCRdb shows in-frame clones only, minus some. The table shows 65,000 to 80,000 clones, with more than 70% occurring only once. The material sequenced was blood, taken from a patient who underwent chemoradiotherapy. This clonotype was sampled from a human donor with HPV-associated anogenital cancer. The V and J genes are TRBV4-1 and TRBJ1-5; TRBD1 matches 7 bases. CDR3 loop: CASSQDWKGGQFQPQHF. The CDR3 DNA reads TGCGCCAGCAGCCAAGATTGGAAAGGGGGCCAATTTCAGCCCCAGCATTTT.